The entry below describes one T cell receptor beta chain. The germline CDR1 and CDR2 sequences are SGDLS and YYNGEE. J gave up 2 bases and V 0 bases, and 6 bases lay outside the gene matches. The CDR3 sequence is 16 residues long. Original processing notes: Reference gene primer amplification gave nucleated cell count estimates. The table came from immunoSEQ multiplex PCR; TCRdb's copy has only in-frame clones and leaves some out. That table furnishes V, J and clone size, whereas the DNA furnished D and trimming. The sample comprises about 300,000 clones, approximately 90% of which are singletons, and roughly 2.3% rests with the top ten. The sample is drawn from a study of blood T cell repertoires in COVID-19. Study background: Researchers got acute and convalescent COVID-19 samples from the United States, Italy and Spain.

Sequencing used peripheral blood. This TCR was recovered from a woman in her twenties or thirties with COVID-19, enrolled during active disease. The chain has TRBV9 and TRBJ2-3; 7 bases fit TRBD1. The CDR3 DNA follows: TGTGCCAGCAGCGTAGGAACAGGGGTTTTCACAGATACGCAGTATTTT. This sequence encodes CASSVGTGVFTDTQYF. Complete variable domain (other parts from reference TRBV9 and TRBJ2-3): DSGVTQTPKHLITATGQRVTLRCSPRSGDLSVYWYQQSLDQGLQFLIQYYNGEERAKGNILERFSAQQFPDLHSELNLSSLELGDSALYFCASSVGTGVFTDTQYFGPGTRLTVL.